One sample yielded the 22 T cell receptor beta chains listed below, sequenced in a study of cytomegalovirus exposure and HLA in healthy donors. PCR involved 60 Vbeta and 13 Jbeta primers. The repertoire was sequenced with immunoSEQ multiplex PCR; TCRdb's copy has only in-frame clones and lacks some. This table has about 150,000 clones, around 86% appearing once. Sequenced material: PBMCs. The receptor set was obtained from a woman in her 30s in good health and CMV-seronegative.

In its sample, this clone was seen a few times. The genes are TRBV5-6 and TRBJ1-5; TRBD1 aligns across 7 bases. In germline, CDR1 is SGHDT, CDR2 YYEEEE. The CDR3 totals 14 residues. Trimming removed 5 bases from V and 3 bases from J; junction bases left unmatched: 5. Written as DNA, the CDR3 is TGTGCCAGCAGTTGGGGACAGCACAATCAGCCCCAGCATTTT. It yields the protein CASSWGQHNQPQHF.

The chain's CDR3 is CASNGGEKLFF. CDR3 sequence (DNA): TGTGCCAGTAACGGGGGGGAAAAACTGTTTTTT. The chain joins TRBV19 to TRBJ1-4, with D maybe TRBD1 (5 bases). From germline, CDR1 is LNHDA and CDR2 SQIVND (reference sequence). This CDR3 region has 11 residues. Deletions cut 7 bases from V and 8 bases from J, with 8 bases between.

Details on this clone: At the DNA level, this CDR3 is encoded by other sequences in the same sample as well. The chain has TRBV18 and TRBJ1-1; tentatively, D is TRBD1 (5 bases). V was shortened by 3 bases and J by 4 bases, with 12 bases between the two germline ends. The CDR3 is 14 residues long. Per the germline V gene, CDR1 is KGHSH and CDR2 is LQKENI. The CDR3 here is CASSPLGGGTEAFF. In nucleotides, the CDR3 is TGTGCCAGCTCACCTTTGGGGGGGGGCACTGAAGCTTTCTTT.

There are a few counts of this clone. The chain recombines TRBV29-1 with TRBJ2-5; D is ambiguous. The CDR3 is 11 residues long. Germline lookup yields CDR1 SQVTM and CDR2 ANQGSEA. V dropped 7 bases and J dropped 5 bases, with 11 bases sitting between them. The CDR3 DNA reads TGCAGCGGCTACTCAGCGGAGACCCAGTACTTC. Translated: CSGYSAETQYF. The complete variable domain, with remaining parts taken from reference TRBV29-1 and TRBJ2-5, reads SAVISQKPSRDICQRGTSLTIQCQVDSQVTMMFWYRQQPGQSLTLIATANQGSEATYESGFVIDKFPISRPNLTFSTLTVSNMSPEDSSIYLCSGYSAETQYFGPGTRLLVL.

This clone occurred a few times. CDR3 residues: CAWSVGIAEQYF. CDR3 nucleotides: TGTGCCTGGAGTGTGGGCATTGCCGAGCAGTACTTC. J is TRBJ2-7 and V is TRBV30; no firm D call. This CDR3 has 12 amino acids. Trimming removed 0 bases from V and 6 bases from J, with 9 bases in between. Per germline, CDR1 GTSNPN and CDR2 SVGIG (reference sequence).

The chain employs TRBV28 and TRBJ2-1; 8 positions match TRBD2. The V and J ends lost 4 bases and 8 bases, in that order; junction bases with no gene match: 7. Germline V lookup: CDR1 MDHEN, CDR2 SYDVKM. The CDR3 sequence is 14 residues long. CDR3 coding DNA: TGTGCCAGCAGTTCCCCCGGACTAGCCGATGAGCAGTTCTTC. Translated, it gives CASSSPGLADEQFF.

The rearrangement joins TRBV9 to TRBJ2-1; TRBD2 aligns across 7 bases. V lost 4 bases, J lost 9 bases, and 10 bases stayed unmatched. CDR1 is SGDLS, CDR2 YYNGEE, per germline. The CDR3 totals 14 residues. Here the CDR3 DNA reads TGTGCCAGCAGCCCCCTATTAGCGGGCGGTGAGCAGTTCTTC. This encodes CASSPLLAGGEQFF.

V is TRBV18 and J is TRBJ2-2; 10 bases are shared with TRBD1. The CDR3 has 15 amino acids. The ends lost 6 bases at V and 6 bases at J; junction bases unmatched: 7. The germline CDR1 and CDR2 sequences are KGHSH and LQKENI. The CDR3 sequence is CASSLRDRGAGELFF. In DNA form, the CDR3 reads TGTGCCAGCTCCCTCCGGGACAGGGGCGCCGGGGAGCTGTTTTTT. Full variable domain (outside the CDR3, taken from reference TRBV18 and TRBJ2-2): NAGVMQNPRHLVRRRGQEARLRCSPMKGHSHVYWYRQLPEEGLKFMVYLQKENIIDESGMPKERFSAEFPKEGPSILRIQQVVRGDSAAYFCASSLRDRGAGELFFGEGSRLTVL.

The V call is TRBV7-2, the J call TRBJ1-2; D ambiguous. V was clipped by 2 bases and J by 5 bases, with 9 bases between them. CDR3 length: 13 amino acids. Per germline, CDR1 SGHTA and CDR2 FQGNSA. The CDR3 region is CASSLHREYGYTF. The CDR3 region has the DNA TGTGCCAGCAGCTTACACAGAGAATATGGCTACACCTTC.

In DNA, the CDR3 is TGTGCCACCAAGCTCGGGGTCCTAGGGGCCAACGTCCTGACTTTC. Translating gives CATKLGVLGANVLTF. This sequence joins TRBV15 and TRBJ2-6; weak D call: TRBD2 (5 bases). The CDR3 sequence is 15 residues long. The germline gives CDR1 LNHNV, CDR2 YYDKDF (reference sequence). The V and J ends lost 7 bases and 4 bases respectively, with 14 bases between them.

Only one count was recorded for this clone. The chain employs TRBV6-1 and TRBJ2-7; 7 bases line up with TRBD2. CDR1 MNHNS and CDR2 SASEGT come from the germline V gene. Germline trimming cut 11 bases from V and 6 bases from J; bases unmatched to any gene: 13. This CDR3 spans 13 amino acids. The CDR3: CALSGTAVVEQYF. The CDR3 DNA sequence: TGTGCCCTAAGCGGGACGGCGGTTGTCGAGCAGTACTTC.

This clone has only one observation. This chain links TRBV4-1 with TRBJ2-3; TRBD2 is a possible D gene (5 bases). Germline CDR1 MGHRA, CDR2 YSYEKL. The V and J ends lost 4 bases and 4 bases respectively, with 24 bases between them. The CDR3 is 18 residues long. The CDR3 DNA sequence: TGCGCCAGCAGCCCCCACGCCCCGTGGACTCAAGAGCCAGATACGCAGTATTTT. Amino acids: CASSPHAPWTQEPDTQYF.

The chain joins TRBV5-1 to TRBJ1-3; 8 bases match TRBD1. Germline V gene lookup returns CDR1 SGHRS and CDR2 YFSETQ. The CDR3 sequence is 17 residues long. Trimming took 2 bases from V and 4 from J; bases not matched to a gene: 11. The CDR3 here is CASSFGLGQGPGNTIYF. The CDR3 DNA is TGCGCCAGCAGCTTCGGCCTAGGACAGGGACCCGGAAACACCATATATTTT.

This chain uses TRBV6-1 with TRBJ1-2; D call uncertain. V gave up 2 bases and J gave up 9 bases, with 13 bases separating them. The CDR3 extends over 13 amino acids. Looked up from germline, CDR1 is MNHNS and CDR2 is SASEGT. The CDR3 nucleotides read TGTGCCAGCAGTGAATGGAGGGAGGTGAGCTACACCTTC. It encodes CASSEWREVSYTF.

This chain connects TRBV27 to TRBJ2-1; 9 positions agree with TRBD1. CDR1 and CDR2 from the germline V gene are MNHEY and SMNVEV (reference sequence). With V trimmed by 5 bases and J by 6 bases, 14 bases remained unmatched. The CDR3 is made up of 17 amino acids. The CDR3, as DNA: TGTGCCAGCAGTCCGAAAATCCGGGACAGGGTAATCAATGAGCAGTTCTTC. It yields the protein CASSPKIRDRVINEQFF.

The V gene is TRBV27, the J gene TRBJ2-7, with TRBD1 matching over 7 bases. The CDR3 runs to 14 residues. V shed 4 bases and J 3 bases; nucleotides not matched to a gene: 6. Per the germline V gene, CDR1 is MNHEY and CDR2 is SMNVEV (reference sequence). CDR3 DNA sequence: TGTGCCAGCAGTTCCTTCCGGGACAGCTACGAGCAGTACTTC. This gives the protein CASSSFRDSYEQYF.

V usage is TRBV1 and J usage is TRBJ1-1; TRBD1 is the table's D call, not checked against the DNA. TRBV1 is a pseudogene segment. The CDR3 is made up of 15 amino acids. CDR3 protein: CTSSQGARGYTEAFF. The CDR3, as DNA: TGCACCAGCAGCCAAGGAGCCAGGGGATACACTGAAGCTTTCTTT.

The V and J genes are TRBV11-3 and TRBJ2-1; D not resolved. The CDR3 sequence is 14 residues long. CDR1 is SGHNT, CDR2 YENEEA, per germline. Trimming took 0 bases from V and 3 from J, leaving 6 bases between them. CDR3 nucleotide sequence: TGTGCCAGCAGCTTAGAACTAAACTACAATGAGCAGTTCTTC. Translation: CASSLELNYNEQFF.

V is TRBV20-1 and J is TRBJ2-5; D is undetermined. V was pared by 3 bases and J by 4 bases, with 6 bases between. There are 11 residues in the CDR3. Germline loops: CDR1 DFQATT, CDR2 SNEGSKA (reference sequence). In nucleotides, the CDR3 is TGCAGTGCTAGTCGGAGAGAGACCCAGTACTTC. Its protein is CSASRRETQYF.

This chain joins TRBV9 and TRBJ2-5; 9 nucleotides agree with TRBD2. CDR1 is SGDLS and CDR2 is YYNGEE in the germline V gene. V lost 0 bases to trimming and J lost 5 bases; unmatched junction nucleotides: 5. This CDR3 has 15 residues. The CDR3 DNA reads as TGTGCCAGCAGCGTAGATGGTCTAGCGGGGGAGACCCAGTACTTC. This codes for CASSVDGLAGETQYF.

The CDR3 region is CASYRGRGTEAFF. The CDR3 bases are TGTGCCAGCTACAGGGGCCGAGGGACTGAAGCTTTCTTT. The V and J genes are TRBV6-5 and TRBJ1-1, with 7 bases that match TRBD1. Trimming at V came to 8 bases and at J to 5 bases, leaving 8 bases not matched to a gene. The CDR3 runs 13 residues. The germline V gene has CDR1 MNHEY and CDR2 SVGAGI.

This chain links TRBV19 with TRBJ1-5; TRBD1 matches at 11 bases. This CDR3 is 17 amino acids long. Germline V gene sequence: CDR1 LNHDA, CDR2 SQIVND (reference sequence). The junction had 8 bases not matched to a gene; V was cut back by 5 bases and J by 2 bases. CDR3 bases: TGTGCCAGTAGTCTCGGGACAGGGGGAGATGGCAATCAGCCCCAGCATTTT. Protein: CASSLGTGGDGNQPQHF.